This TCR beta chain is drawn from a study of blood T cell repertoires in COVID-19 (dated by TCRdb to the early 2020s). Study-wide context: The collaborator samples originated in the United States, Italy and Spain and spanned the acute and convalescent phases of COVID-19. The material from the prospective study consisted of cDNA or gDNA derived from T cells, B-cell-depleted T cells, or PBMCs. The dataset comprised deeply sampled blood TCRbeta repertoires from subjects exposed to, actively infected with, or recovered from COVID-19. The repertoires were released in a freely available public database intended as a resource for research on the immune response to SARS-CoV-2. The samples were drawn from the first 160 participants of the ongoing ImmuneRACE study and from 950 to 1,500 subjects provided by 6 global collaborators. Nearly every sample came with metadata listing a de-identified subject ID, COVID-19 status, age in years and sex. Where available, HLA class I and class II types were taken from metadata supplied by the sample provider and were not determined by assay-based typing. The paper's findings and limits, for the study overall: Clinical and demographic metadata were provided uncurated, with the amount varying by source and participant.

CDR1 is given as GTSNPN and CDR2 as SVGIG, both from the germline V gene (reference sequence). Including the terminal cysteine and phenylalanine, the CDR3 comprises 14 residues. Solely the CDR3 DNA is kept, with 42 bases framed from the first base. V is trimmed back by 5 bases and J by 0 bases, and the junction contains 4 bases that no gene match accounts for. Enrolling through a virtual design, the prospective study's participants ranged in age from roughly 18 to 95 years and lived across approximately 25 United States geographic areas. In the prospective study, cohorts were assigned on the basis of participant-reported clinical history obtained from a screening survey and a study questionnaire. ImmuneRACE Cohort 3 recovered participants were defined by two consecutive negative NP/OP PCR tests, healthcare professional clearance, or symptom resolution. In the prospective study, whole blood, serum and a nasopharyngeal or oropharyngeal swab were collected from each participant by mobile phlebotomists. Over an approximately 2-month period, participants in the prospective study had the option of providing additional blood draws and questionnaires. Before DNA extraction, blood samples from the prospective study were shipped at room temperature or frozen.

Turning to this clone: There is no known antigen for this receptor. No much larger clone is present one base from it, and per-base qualities are unavailable.

The immunoSEQ Assay, a bias-controlled multiplex PCR, was used to amplify TCRbeta CDR3 regions from genomic DNA. Per the source publication's procedure: The number of nucleated cells in each sample was estimated by amplification of reference gene primers within the assay. Sequence reads were collapsed and filtered to measure the absolute abundance of every unique TCRbeta CDR3 rearrangement. For each sample, productive Simpson clonality was calculated as the square root of Simpson's diversity index over productive rearrangements. TCRdb obtained this table from immuneACCESS and retained in-frame rearrangements with V and J assigned. These tables miss some clones; where compared with another copy, unresolved V genes account for less than half of the shortfall, and the remainder is unexplained. From that table come the V and J calls and clone size; the DNA was used to work out D and trimming. This sample comprises approximately 350,000 clones, under 85% of them detected only once. The top ten clonotypes cover 5.1% of the sample.

The rearranged chain carries TRBV30 and TRBJ1-5; TRBD1 matches 7 bases in the middle. Input material: PBMCs or T cells enriched from blood (not recorded which). This receptor was obtained from a woman aged 45-60 years who had recovered from COVID-19. The CDR3 has the sequence CAWGTEFSNQPQHF. DNA sequence: TGTGCCTGGGGGACAGAGTTTAGCAATCAGCCCCAGCATTTT.